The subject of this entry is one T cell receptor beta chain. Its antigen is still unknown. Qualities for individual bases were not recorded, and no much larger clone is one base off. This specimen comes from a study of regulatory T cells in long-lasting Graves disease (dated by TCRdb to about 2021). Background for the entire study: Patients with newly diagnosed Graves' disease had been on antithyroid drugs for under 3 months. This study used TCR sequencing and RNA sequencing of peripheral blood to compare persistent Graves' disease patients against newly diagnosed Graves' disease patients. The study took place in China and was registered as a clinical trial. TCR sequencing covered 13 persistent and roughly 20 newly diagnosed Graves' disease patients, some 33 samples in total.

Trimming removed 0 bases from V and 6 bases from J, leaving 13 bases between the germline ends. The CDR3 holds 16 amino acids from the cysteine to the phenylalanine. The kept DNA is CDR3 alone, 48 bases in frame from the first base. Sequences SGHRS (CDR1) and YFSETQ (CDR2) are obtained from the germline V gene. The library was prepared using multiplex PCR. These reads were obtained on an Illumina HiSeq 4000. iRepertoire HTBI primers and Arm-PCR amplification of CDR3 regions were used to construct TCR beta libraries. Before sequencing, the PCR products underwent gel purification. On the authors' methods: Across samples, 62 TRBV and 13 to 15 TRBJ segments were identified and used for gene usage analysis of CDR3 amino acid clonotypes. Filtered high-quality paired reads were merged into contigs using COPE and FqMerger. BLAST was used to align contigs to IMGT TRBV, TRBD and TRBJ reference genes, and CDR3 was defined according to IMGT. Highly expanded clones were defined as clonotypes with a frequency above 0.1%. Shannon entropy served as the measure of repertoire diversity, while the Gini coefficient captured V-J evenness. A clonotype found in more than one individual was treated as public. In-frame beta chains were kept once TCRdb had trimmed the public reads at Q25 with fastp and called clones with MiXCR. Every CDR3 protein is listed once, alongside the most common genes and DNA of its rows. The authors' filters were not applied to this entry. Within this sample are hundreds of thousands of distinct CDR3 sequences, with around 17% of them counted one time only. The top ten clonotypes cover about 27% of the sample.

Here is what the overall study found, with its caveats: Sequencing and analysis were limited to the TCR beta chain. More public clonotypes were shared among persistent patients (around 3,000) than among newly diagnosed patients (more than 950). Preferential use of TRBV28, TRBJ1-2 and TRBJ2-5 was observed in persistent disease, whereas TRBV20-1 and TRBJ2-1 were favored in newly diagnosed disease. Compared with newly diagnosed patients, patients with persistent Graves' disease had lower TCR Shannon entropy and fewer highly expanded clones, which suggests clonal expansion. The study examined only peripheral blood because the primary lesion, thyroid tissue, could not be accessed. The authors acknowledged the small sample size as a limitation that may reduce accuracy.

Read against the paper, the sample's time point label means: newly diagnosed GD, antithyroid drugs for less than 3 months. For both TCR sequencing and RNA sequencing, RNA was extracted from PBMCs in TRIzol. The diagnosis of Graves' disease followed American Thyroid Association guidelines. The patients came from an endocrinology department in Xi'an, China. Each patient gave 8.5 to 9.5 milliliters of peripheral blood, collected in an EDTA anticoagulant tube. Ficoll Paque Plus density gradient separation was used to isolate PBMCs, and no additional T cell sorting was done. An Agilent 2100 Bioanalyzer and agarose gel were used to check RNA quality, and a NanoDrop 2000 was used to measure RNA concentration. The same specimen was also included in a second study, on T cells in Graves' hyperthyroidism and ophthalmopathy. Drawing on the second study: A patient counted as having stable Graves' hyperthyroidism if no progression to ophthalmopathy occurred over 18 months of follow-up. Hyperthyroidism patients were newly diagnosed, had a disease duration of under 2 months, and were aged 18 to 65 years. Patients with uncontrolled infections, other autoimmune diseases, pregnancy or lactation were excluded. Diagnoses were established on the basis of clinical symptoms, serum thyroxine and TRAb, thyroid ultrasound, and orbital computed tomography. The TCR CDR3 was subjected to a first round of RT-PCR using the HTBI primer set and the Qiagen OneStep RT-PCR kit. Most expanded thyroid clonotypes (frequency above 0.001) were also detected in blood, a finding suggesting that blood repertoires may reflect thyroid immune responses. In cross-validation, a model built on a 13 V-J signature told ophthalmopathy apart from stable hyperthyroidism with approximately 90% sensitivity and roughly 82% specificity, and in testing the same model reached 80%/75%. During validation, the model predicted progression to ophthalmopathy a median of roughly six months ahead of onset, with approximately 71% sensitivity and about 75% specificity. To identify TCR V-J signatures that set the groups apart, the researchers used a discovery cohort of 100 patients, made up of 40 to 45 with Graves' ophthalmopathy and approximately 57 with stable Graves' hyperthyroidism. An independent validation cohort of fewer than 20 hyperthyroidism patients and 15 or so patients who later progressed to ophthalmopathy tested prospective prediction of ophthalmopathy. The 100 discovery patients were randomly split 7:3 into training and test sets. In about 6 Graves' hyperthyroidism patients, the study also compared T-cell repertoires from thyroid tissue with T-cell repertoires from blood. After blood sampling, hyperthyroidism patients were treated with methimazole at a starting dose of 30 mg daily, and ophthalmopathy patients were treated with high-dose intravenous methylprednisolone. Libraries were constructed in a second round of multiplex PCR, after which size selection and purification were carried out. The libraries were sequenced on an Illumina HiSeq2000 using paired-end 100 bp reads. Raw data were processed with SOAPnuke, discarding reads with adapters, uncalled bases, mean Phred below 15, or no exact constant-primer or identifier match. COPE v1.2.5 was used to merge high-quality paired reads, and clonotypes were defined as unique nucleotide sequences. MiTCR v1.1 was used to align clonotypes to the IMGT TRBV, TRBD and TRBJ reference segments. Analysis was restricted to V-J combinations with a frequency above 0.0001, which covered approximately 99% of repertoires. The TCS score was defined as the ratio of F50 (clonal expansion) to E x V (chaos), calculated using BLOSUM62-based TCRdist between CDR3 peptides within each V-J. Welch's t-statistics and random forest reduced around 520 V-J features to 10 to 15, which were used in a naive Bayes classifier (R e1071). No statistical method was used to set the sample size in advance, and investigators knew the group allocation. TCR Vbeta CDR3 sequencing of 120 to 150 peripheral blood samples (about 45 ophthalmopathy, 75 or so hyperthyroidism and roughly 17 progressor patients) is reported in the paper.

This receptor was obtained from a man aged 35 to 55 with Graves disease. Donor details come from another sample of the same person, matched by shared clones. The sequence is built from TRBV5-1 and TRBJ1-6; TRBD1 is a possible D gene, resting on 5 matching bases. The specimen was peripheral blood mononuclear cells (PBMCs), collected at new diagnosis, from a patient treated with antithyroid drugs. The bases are TGCGCCAGCAGCTTGGCCTCGCGTCAGGGTAATTCACCCCTCCACTTT. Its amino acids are CASSLASRQGNSPLHF.